These 15 T cell receptor beta chains originate from one sample sequenced in a study of OX40 agonist ivuxolimab in advanced cancers. TCRdb's table, derived via immunoSEQ multiplex PCR, lists solely in-frame clones and lacks some. The data show roughly 60,000 clones, with 75% to 95% seen just once and 11% to 15% held by the top ten. This material consisted of CD4+ or CD8+ T cells sorted from blood, taken in a trial of the OX40 agonist ivuxolimab. These receptors were collected from an adult with an advanced solid tumor such as melanoma, head and neck, liver or kidney cancer.

The V gene is TRBV9, the J gene TRBJ2-3; 7 bases match TRBD2. Trimming removed 0 bases from V and 5 bases from J; junction bases left unmatched: 9. Germline loops: CDR1 SGDLS, CDR2 YYNGEE. The length of the CDR3 is 16 residues. CDR3 sequence (DNA): TGTGCCAGCAGCGTAGGTGGTGGGAGGGTCGGAGATACGCAGTATTTT. This translates into CASSVGGGRVGDTQYF.

This sequence joins TRBV7-8 and TRBJ2-1; possibly TRBD1 for D (6 bases). This CDR3 comprises 14 residues. CDR1 is SGHVS and CDR2 is FQNEAQ in the germline V gene. V gave up 4 bases and J gave up 3 bases, with 10 bases separating them. CDR3 nucleotides: TGTGCCAGCAGCTCCGGGACAAACTACAATGAGCAGTTCTTC. This translates into CASSSGTNYNEQFF.

This sequence joins TRBV7-2 and TRBJ2-7; no clear D. V was clipped by 3 bases and J by 0 bases, with 9 bases between them. CDR1 and CDR2 (germline): SGHTA, FQGNSA. This CDR3 spans 14 amino acids. The CDR3 nucleotides read TGTGCCAGCAGCTTCTATGTGGACTCCTACGAGCAGTACTTC. Translated: CASSFYVDSYEQYF.

The chain couples TRBV10-3 to TRBJ2-1; the D gene is possibly TRBD1 (5 bases). The ends were cut back, 2 bases at V and 7 bases at J, with 15 bases in the middle. Germline loops: CDR1 ENHRY, CDR2 SYGVKD. This CDR3 is 15 amino acids long. CDR3 sequence (DNA): TGTGCCATCAGTGAGGCCCAGGGCGGCAGGAATGAGCAGTTCTTC. Translated, it gives CAISEAQGGRNEQFF.

This chain uses TRBV2 with TRBJ2-5; D could derive from TRBD1 or TRBD2 (6 bases each). This CDR3 spans 16 amino acids. The germline V gene encodes CDR1 SNHLY and CDR2 FYNNEI. Trimming took 6 bases from V and 2 from J, leaving 19 bases between them. The chain's CDR3 is CASSKDRLVGQETQYF. CDR3 sequence (DNA): TGTGCCAGCAGCAAGGACAGACTAGTCGGTCAAGAGACCCAGTACTTC.

This chain connects TRBV5-5 to TRBJ1-3; no reliable D call. The CDR3 totals 16 residues. V was shortened by 0 bases and J by 2 bases, with 12 bases between the two germline ends. Per the germline V gene, CDR1 is SGHKS and CDR2 is YYEKEE (reference sequence). The CDR3 reads CASSLGPGWTGNTIYF. CDR3 in DNA: TGTGCCAGCAGCTTGGGCCCCGGTTGGACTGGAAACACCATATATTTT.

This clone was found once. V usage is TRBV11-3 and J usage is TRBJ2-1, with TRBD2 matching 13 bases. After removal of 6 bases from V and 8 bases from J, the junction contained 7 bases not matched to a gene. Germline V CDR1 and CDR2: SGHNT, YENEEA. This CDR3 comprises 15 residues. The CDR3 region has the DNA TGTGCCAGCAGGAATGGGACTAGCGGGATCGATGAGCAGTTCTTC. Translation gives CASRNGTSGIDEQFF.

The chain couples TRBV28 to TRBJ2-7; TRBD1 matches 8 bases. The CDR3 is 16 amino acids. CDR1 and CDR2 from the germline V gene are MDHEN and SYDVKM. With 2 bases clipped from V and 1 base from J, the junction kept 7 bases outside the gene matches. CDR3 sequence: CASSLRGQGLSYEQYF. CDR3 coding DNA: TGTGCCAGCAGTTTACGCGGACAGGGTTTGTCCTACGAGCAGTACTTC. Using reference TRBV28 and TRBJ2-7 for the parts outside the CDR3, the full variable domain is DVKVTQSSRYLVKRTGEKVFLECVQDMDHENMFWYRQDPGLGLRLIYFSYDVKMKEKGDIPEGYSVSREKKERFSLILESASTNQTSMYLCASSLRGQGLSYEQYFGPGTRLTVT.

The chain recombines TRBV7-2 with TRBJ2-5; 11 bases line up with TRBD1. This CDR3 contains 14 residues. V shed 5 bases and J 5 bases; nucleotides not matched to a gene: 4. The germline gives CDR1 SGHTA, CDR2 FQGNSA. CDR3 amino acids: CASSRDRGYETQYF. The DNA of the CDR3 is TGTGCCAGCAGCCGGGACAGGGGGTACGAGACCCAGTACTTC.

V usage is TRBV4-2 and J usage is TRBJ1-3; 7 bases are a match to TRBD1. Per germline, CDR1 LGHNA and CDR2 YNFKEQ. This CDR3 is built from 18 residues. V trimming: 3 bases; J trimming: 0 bases; junction bases outside the gene matches: 11. This chain's CDR3 is CASSHSTGQTLSGNTIYF. Written as DNA, the CDR3 is TGTGCCAGCAGCCACTCTACGGGACAGACACTCTCTGGAAACACCATATATTTT.

The V and J genes are TRBV19 and TRBJ2-1; 13 positions agree with TRBD2. Germline loops: CDR1 LNHDA, CDR2 SQIVND (reference sequence). This CDR3 contains 17 residues. V trimming: 1 base; J trimming: 3 bases; junction bases outside the gene matches: 3. The CDR3 DNA sequence: TGTGCCAGTAGTATAGGGACTAGCGGGAGAGTCTACAATGAGCAGTTCTTC. This translates into CASSIGTSGRVYNEQFF.

The genes are TRBV29-1 and TRBJ2-7, with 11 nucleotides matching TRBD1. The germline V gene encodes CDR1 SQVTM and CDR2 ANQGSEA. Trimming removed 4 bases from V and 4 bases from J; junction bases left unmatched: 3. The CDR3 runs to 13 residues. The CDR3 nucleotides are TGCAGCGTTGGGGACAGGGGGTTTTACGAGCAGTACTTC. This sequence encodes CSVGDRGFYEQYF.

CDR3 coding DNA: TGTGCCAGCATCCTGAGGCACTTGGGGATCTATGGCTACACCTTC. Encoded protein: CASILRHLGIYGYTF. The chain joins TRBV6-1 to TRBJ1-2; D is uncertain. With 7 bases removed from V and 4 bases from J, the gap between germline ends came to 19 bases. The CDR3 is made up of 15 amino acids. CDR1 is MNHNS and CDR2 is SASEGT in the germline V gene.

The V and J genes are TRBV2 and TRBJ1-2; D is ambiguous. The CDR3 runs to 15 residues. V lost 4 bases, J lost 7 bases, and 19 bases lay in between. Germline V gene lookup returns CDR1 SNHLY and CDR2 FYNNEI. The CDR3 sequence: CASSVGGIGFVGYTF. In nucleotides, the CDR3 is TGTGCCAGCAGTGTAGGCGGAATTGGCTTCGTTGGCTACACCTTC.

The rearrangement links TRBV7-6 to TRBJ1-5; D gene ambiguous. CDR3 size: 13 residues. The germline V and J ends were trimmed by 5 bases and 4 bases, with 9 bases remaining between them. Per the germline V gene, CDR1 is SGHVS and CDR2 is FNYEAQ. The CDR3: CASSLGPNQPQHF. In DNA, the CDR3 is TGTGCCAGCAGCCTTGGTCCAAATCAGCCCCAGCATTTT.